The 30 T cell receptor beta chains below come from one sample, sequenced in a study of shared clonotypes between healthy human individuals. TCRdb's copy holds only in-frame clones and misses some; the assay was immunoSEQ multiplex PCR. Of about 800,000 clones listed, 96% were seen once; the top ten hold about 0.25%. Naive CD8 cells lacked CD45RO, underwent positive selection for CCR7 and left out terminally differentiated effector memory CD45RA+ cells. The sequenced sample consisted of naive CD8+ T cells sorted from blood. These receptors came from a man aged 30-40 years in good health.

The CDR3 loop reads CASSVARLAGPNTGELFF. The CDR3 DNA reads as TGTGCCAGCAGCGTAGCTCGTCTAGCGGGCCCAAACACCGGGGAGCTGTTTTTT. The V gene is TRBV9, the J gene TRBJ2-2; TRBD2 agrees at 8 bases. The CDR3 extends over 18 amino acids. The germline CDR1 and CDR2 sequences are SGDLS and YYNGEE. V shed 0 bases and J 2 bases; nucleotides not matched to a gene: 9.

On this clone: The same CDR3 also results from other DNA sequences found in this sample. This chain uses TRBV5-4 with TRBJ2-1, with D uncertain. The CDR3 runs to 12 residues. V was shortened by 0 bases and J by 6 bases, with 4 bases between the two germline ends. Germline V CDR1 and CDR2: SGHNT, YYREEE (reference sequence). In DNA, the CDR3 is TGTGCCAGCAGCTTGGGTTCCAATGAGCAGTTCTTC. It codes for CASSLGSNEQFF. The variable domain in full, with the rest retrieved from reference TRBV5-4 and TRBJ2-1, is ETGVTQSPTHLIKTRGQQVTLRCSSQSGHNTVSWYQQALGQGPQFIFQYYREEENGRGNFPPRFSGLQFPNYSSELNVNALELDDSALYLCASSLGSNEQFFGPGTRLTVL.

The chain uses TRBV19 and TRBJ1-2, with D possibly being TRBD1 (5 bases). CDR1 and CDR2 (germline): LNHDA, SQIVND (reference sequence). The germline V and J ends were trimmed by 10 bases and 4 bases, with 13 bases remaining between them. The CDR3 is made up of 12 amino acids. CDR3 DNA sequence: TGTGCCACCTCGGACGGGGGCTATGGCTACACCTTC. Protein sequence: CATSDGGYGYTF.

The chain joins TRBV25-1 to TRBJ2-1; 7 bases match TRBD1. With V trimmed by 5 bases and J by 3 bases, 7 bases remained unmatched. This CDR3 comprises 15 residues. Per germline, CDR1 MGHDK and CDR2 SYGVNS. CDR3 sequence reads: CASSRGGEFYNEQFF. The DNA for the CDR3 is TGTGCCAGCAGTAGAGGGGGCGAATTCTACAATGAGCAGTTCTTC.

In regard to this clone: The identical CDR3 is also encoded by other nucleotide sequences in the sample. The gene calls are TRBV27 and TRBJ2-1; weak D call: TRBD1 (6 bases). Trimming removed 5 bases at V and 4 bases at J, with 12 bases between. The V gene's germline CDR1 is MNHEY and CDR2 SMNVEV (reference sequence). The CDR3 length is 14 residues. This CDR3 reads CASSPWTDYNEQFF. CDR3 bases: TGTGCCAGCAGTCCCTGGACAGATTACAATGAGCAGTTCTTC.

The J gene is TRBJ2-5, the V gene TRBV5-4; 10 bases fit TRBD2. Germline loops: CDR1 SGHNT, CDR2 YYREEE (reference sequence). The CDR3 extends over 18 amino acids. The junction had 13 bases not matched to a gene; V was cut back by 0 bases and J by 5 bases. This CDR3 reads CASSLAVKLAGVQETQYF. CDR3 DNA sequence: TGTGCCAGCAGCTTGGCCGTTAAGCTAGCGGGAGTTCAGGAGACCCAGTACTTC. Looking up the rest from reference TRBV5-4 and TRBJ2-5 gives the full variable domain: ETGVTQSPTHLIKTRGQQVTLRCSSQSGHNTVSWYQQALGQGPQFIFQYYREEENGRGNFPPRFSGLQFPNYSSELNVNALELDDSALYLCASSLAVKLAGVQETQYFGPGTRLLVL.

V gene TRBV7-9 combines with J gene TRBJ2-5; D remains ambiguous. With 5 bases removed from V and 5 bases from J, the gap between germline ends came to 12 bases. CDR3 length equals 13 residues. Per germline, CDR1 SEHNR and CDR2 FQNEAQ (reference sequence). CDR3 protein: CASSPSVRETQYF. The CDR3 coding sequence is TGTGCCAGCAGCCCTTCCGTGAGGGAGACCCAGTACTTC.

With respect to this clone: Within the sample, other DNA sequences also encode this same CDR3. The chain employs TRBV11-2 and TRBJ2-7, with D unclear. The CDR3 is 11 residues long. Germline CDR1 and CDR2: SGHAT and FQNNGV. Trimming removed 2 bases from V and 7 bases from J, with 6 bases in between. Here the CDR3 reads CASSLLGEQYF. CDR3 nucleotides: TGTGCCAGCAGCTTACTGGGAGAGCAGTACTTC.

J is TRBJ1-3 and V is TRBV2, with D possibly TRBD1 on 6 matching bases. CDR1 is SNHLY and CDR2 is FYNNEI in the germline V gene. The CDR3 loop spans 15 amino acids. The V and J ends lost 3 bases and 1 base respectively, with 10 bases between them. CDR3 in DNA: TGTGCCAGCAGTGAGGGGACAAATTCTGGAAACACCATATATTTT. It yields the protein CASSEGTNSGNTIYF.

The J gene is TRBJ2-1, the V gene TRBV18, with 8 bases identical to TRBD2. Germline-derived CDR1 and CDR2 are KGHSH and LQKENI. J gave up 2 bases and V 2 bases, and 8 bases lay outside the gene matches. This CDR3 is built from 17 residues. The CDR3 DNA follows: TGTGCCAGCTCACCAGGAGCGGGAGCCCCAGCCTACAATGAGCAGTTCTTC. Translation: CASSPGAGAPAYNEQFF.

The CDR3 coding sequence is TGCGCCAGCAGCCAAGAGGTTTTGACTAGCGGGAGTAGGTACAATGAGCAGTTCTTC. Translation gives CASSQEVLTSGSRYNEQFF. The J gene is TRBJ2-1, the V gene TRBV4-1; 12 nucleotides agree with TRBD2. V trimming: 0 bases; J trimming: 4 bases; junction bases outside the gene matches: 10. The CDR3 contains 19 residues. In germline, CDR1 is MGHRA, CDR2 YSYEKL.

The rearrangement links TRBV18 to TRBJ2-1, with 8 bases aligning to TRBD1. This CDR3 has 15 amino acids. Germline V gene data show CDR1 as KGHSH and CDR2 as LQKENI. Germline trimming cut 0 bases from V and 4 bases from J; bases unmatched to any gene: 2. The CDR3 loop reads CASSPPQGAYNEQFF. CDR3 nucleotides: TGTGCCAGCTCACCACCTCAGGGGGCTTACAATGAGCAGTTCTTC.

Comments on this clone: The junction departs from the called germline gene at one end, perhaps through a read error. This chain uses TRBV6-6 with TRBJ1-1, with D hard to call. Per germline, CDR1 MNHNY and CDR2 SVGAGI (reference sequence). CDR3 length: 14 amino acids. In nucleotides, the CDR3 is TGTGCCGGCAGTTACTCGGCCAAGAACACTGAAGCTTTCTTT. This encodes CAGSYSAKNTEAFF.

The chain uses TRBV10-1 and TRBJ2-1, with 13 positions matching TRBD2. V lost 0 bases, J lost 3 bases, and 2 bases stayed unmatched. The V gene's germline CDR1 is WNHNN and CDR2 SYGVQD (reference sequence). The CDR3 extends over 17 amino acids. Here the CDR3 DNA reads TGCGCCAGCAGTGAGTCGACTAGCGGGAGGTTCTACAATGAGCAGTTCTTC. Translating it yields CASSESTSGRFYNEQFF.

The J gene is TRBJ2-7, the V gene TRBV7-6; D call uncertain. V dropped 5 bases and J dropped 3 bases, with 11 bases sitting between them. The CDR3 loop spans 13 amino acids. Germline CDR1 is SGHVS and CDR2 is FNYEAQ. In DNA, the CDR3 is TGTGCCAGCAGCCCCCTCGGGCGCTACGAGCAGTACTTC. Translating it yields CASSPLGRYEQYF.

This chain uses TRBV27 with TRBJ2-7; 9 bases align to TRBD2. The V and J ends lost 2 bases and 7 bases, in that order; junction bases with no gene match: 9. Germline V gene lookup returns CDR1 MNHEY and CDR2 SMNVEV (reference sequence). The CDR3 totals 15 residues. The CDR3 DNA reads TGTGCCAGCAGTTTAAGGGGCGGGAGGGCCCGTGAGCAGTACTTC. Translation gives CASSLRGGRAREQYF.

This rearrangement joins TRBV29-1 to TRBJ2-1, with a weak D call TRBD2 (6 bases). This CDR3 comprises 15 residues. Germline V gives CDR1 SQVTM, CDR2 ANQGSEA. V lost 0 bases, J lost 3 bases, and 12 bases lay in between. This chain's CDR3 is CSVEEAWGVYNEQFF. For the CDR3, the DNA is TGCAGCGTTGAAGAAGCGTGGGGGGTCTACAATGAGCAGTTCTTC.

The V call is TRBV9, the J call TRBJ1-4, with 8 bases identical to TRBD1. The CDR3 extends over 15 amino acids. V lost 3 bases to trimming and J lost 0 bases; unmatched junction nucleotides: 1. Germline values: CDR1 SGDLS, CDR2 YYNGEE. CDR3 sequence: CASSATGATNEKLFF. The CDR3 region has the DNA TGTGCCAGCAGCGCGACAGGGGCAACTAATGAAAAACTGTTTTTT.

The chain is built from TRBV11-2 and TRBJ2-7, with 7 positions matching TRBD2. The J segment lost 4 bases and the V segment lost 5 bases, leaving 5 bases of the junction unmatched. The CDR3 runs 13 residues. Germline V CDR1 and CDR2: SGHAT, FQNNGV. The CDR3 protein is CASSRRTRYEQYF. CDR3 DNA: TGTGCCAGCAGCCGACGGACTAGATACGAGCAGTACTTC.

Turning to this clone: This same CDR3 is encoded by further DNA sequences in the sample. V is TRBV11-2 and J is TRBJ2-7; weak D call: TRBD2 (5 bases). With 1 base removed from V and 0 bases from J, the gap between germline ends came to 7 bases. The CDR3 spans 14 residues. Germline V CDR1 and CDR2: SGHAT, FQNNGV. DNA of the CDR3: TGTGCCAGCAGCTTAGTAGGGAGCTCCTACGAGCAGTACTTC. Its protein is CASSLVGSSYEQYF.

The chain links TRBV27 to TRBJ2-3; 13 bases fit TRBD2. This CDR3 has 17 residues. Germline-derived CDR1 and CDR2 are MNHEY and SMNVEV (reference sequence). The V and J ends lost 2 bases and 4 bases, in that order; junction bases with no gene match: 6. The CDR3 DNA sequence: TGTGCCAGCAGTTTAATCGGGACTAGCGGGATTGCAGATACGCAGTATTTT. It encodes CASSLIGTSGIADTQYF.

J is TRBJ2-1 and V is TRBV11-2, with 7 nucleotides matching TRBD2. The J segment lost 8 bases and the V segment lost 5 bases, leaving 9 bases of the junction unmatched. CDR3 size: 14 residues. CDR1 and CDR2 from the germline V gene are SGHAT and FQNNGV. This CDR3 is CASSTRGRVYEQFF. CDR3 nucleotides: TGTGCCAGCAGCACCCGCGGGAGAGTTTATGAGCAGTTCTTC.

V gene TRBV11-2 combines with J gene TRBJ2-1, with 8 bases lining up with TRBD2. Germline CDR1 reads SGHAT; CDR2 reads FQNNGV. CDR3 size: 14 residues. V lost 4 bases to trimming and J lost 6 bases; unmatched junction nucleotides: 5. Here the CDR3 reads CASSSLAGGNEQFF. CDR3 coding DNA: TGTGCCAGCAGCTCCTTGGCGGGGGGCAATGAGCAGTTCTTC. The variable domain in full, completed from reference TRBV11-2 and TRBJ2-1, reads EAGVAQSPRYKIIEKRQSVAFWCNPISGHATLYWYQQILGQGPKLLIQFQNNGVVDDSQLPKDRFSAERLKGVDSTLKIQPAKLEDSAVYLCASSSLAGGNEQFFGPGTRLTVL.

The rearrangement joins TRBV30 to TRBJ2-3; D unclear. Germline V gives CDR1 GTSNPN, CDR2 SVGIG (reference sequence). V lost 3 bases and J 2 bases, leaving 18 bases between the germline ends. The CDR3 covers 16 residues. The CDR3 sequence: CAWRVGSLTHTDTQYF. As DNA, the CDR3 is TGTGCCTGGAGGGTCGGCAGTCTAACCCACACAGATACGCAGTATTTT.

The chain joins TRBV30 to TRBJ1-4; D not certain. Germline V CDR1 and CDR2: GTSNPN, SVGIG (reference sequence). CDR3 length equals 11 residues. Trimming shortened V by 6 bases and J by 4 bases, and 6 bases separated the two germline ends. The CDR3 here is CACRDNEKLFF. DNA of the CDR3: TGTGCCTGCCGGGATAATGAAAAACTGTTTTTT.

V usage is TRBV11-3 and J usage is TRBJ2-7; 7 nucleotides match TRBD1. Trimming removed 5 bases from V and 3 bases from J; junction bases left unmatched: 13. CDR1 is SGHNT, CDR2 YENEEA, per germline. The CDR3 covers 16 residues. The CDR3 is CASSPSEGAPNYEQYF. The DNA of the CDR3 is TGTGCCAGCAGCCCCTCCGAGGGGGCGCCCAACTACGAGCAGTACTTC.

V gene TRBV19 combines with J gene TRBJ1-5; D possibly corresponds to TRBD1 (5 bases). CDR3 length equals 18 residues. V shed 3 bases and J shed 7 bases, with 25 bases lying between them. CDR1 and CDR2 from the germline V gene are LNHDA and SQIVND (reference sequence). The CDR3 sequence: CASSMGGAHDGRGQPQHF. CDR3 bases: TGTGCCAGTAGTATGGGTGGGGCCCATGACGGCCGGGGGCAGCCCCAGCATTTT.

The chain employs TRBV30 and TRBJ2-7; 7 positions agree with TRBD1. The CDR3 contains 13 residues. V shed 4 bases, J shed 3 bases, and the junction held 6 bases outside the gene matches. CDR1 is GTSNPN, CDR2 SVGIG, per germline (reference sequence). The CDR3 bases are TGTGCCTGGAATGAGGGGGCTAGCTACGAGCAGTACTTC. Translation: CAWNEGASYEQYF. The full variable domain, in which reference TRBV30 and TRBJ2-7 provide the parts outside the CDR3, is SQTIHQWPATLVQPVGSPLSLECTVEGTSNPNLYWYRQAAGRGLQLLFYSVGIGQISSEVPQNLSASRPQDRQFILSSKKLLLSDSGFYLCAWNEGASYEQYFGPGTRLTVT.

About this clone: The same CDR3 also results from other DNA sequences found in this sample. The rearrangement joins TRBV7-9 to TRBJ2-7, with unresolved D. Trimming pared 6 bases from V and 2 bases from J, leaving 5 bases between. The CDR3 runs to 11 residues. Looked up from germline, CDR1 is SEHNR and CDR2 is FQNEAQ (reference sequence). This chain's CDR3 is CASSKTYEQYF. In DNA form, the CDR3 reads TGTGCCAGCAGTAAAACCTACGAGCAGTACTTC.

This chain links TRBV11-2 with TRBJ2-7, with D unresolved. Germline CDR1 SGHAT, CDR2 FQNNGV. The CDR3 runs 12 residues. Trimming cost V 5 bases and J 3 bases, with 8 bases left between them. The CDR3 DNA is TGTGCCAGCAGCGGGTCCGACTACGAGCAGTACTTC. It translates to CASSGSDYEQYF.